These 4 T cell receptor beta chains were all obtained from the same sample, sequenced in a study of tumor-infiltrating lymphocytes in primary liver carcinoma. The source of the blood RNA was unsorted whole blood, and germline DNA was extracted as well. Priming with a constant-region primer yielded TCR beta cDNA from about 500 ng total RNA. Three rounds of nested multiplex PCR with slightly modified ARM-PCR produced TCR beta libraries. TRBV1-TRBV30 forward primers and a C-beta reverse primer were used in the first two PCR rounds, which each ran for ten to eleven cycles. Each CDR3 protein gets one entry after TCRdb re-called the multiplex PCR reads with MiXCR. The repertoire includes about 320,000 distinct CDR3 sequences, more than 55% of them detected once, and roughly 9% sits in the top ten. Source material: peripheral blood. These receptors originate from a man in his forties with primary liver carcinoma and hepatitis B virus infection.

V and J are TRBV28 and TRBJ2-4; D may correspond to TRBD1 or TRBD2 (5 bases each). CDR3 length: 13 residues. Deletions cut 5 bases from V and 8 bases from J, with 13 bases between. Per germline, CDR1 MDHEN and CDR2 SYDVKM. For the CDR3, the DNA is TGTGCCAGCAGTGCTGGGGGTGCGGACATTCAGTACTTC. This translates into CASSAGGADIQYF.

V gene TRBV9 combines with J gene TRBJ2-2; 10 nucleotides align to TRBD1. After removal of 4 bases from V and 7 bases from J, the junction contained 4 bases not matched to a gene. The CDR3 is 14 amino acids. CDR1 is SGDLS and CDR2 is YYNGEE in the germline V gene. DNA for the CDR3: TGTGCCAGCAGCCCAGGACAGGGGGTCGGGGAGCTGTTTTTT. Protein product: CASSPGQGVGELFF.

As for this clonotype: Its ends do not fully match the called genes, so a read error is possible. V and J are TRBV10-3 and TRBJ1-2; 7 nucleotides match TRBD1. This CDR3 is built from 14 residues. The germline gives CDR1 ENHRY, CDR2 SYGVKD. CDR3 amino acids: CDISDRGGIYGYTF. CDR3 nucleotides: TGTGACATCAGTGATAGAGGGGGCATCTATGGCTACACCTTC.

In this sample, this clonotype turned up a few times. This may be a read error, as it is one base from a much larger clone. This chain links TRBV29-1 with TRBJ2-1; TRBD1 matches at 8 bases. Per the germline V gene, CDR1 is SQVTM and CDR2 is ANQGSEA. V was clipped by 7 bases and J by 6 bases; unmatched bases: 8. The CDR3 extends over 13 amino acids. The CDR3 DNA reads as TGCAGCGGGTCGACAGGGGTCATCAATGAGCAGTTCTTC. Its protein product is CSGSTGVINEQFF.